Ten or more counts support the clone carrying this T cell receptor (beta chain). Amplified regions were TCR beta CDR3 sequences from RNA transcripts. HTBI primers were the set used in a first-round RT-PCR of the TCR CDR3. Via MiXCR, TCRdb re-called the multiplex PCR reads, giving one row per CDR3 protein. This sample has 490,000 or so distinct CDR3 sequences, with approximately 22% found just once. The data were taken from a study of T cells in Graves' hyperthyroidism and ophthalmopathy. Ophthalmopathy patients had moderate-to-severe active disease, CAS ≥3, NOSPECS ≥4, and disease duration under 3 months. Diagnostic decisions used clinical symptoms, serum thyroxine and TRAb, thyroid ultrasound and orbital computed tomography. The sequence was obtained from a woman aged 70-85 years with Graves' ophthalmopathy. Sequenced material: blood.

CDR3 in amino acids: CASSRQGKHGYTF. The CDR3 DNA is TGTGCCAGCAGTAGACAGGGGAAGCATGGCTACACCTTC. This sequence joins TRBV6-1 and TRBJ1-2; 8 bases line up with TRBD1. CDR1 MNHNS and CDR2 SASEGT come from the germline V gene. This CDR3 comprises 13 residues. After removal of 5 bases from V and 6 bases from J, the junction contained 5 bases not matched to a gene.